Shown below are 3 T cell receptor beta chains from a single sample sequenced in a study of T cell responses to AZD1222 COVID-19 vaccine. The assay was immunoSEQ multiplex PCR, and TCRdb's table has in-frame clones only and misses some. The data hold 100,000 or so clones, with around 90% observed a single time. Sequences were derived from peripheral blood, sampled 28 days after the second AZD1222 dose. The receptors come from an adult who received the AZD1222 COVID-19 vaccine.

This clone was observed a handful of times. The rearrangement uses TRBV6-5 and TRBJ2-5; 10 bases map to TRBD2. Per germline, CDR1 MNHEY and CDR2 SVGAGI. CDR3 length equals 14 residues. Trimming took 6 bases from V and 2 from J; bases not matched to a gene: 3. The CDR3 DNA follows: TGTGCCAGCAGCTGGACTAGCGGACAAGAGACCCAGTACTTC. Its translation: CASSWTSGQETQYF.

The rearrangement links TRBV27 to TRBJ1-1; D is possibly TRBD1 (6 bases). The V end lost 3 bases, the J end lost 4 bases, and 12 bases lay between the germline ends. CDR3 length: 14 residues. Germline V gene data show CDR1 as MNHEY and CDR2 as SMNVEV (reference sequence). The CDR3, as DNA: TGTGCCAGCAGTTTCCAGGGGACGTTCACTGAAGCTTTCTTT. This gives the protein CASSFQGTFTEAFF.

The CDR3 bases are TGTGCCAGCATGGGGGATAGCAATCAGCCCCAGCATTTT. Its translation is CASMGDSNQPQHF. The chain links TRBV2 to TRBJ1-5; possible D gene TRBD1, 5 bases. The germline V and J ends were trimmed by 7 bases and 0 bases, with 7 bases remaining between them. Germline V lookup: CDR1 SNHLY, CDR2 FYNNEI. The CDR3 sequence is 13 residues long.